This T cell receptor beta chain was sequenced for a study of shared clonotypes between healthy human individuals. CD45RO-negative cells were positively selected for CCR7, leaving out terminally differentiated effector memory CD45RA+ cells. Execution of the assay was at deep level. Profiling relied on immunoSEQ multiplex PCR, and the TCRdb table lists in-frame clones only, not all of them. The table includes just over 2,000,000 clones, about 95% detected once. CDR1 and CDR2 from the germline V gene are SGDLS and YYNGEE. This CDR3 has 16 amino acids. With 1 base clipped from V and 4 bases from J, the junction kept 4 bases outside the gene matches. General study points: The study found lower generation probabilities in non-shared clonotypes than in those shared by all four donors. Incomplete sequencing of sorted subsets was indicated by rarefaction despite large depth. Collection of samples was limited to blood; tissue repertoires likely differ.

With respect to this clone: As yet, its antigen is unknown.

The genes are TRBV9 and TRBJ2-2; 10 nucleotides agree with TRBD1. The sequencing sample was made of naive CD8+ T cells sorted from blood. This sequence originates from a man aged 18 to 35 in good health. The CDR3 sequence is CASSVWDRGTTGELFF. CDR3 sequence (DNA): TGTGCCAGCAGCGTATGGGACAGGGGTACCACCGGGGAGCTGTTTTTT.